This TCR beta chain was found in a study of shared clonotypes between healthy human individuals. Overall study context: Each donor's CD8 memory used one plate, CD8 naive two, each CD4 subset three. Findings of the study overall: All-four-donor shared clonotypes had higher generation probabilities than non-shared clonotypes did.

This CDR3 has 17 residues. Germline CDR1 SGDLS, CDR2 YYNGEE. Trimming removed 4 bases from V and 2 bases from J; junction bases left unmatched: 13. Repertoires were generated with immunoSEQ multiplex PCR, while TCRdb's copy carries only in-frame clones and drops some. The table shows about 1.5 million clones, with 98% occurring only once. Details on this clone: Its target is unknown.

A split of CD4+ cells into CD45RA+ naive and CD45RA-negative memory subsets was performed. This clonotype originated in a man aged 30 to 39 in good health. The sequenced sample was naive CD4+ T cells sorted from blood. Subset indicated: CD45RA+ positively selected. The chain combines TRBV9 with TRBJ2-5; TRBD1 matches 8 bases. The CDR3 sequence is CASSPRAQGARQETQYF. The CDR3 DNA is TGTGCCAGCAGCCCCCGGGCCCAGGGGGCGAGGCAAGAGACCCAGTACTTC.